This passage covers 29 T cell receptor beta chains from one sample sequenced in a study of vaccination and CD4 T cells after COVID-19. An Oncomine TCR Beta short-read assay was used to sequence the DNA from cultured CD4+ T cells. TCRdb fed the PCR reads into MiXCR, producing one record per CDR3 protein. The table shows about 7,000 distinct CDR3 sequences, with around three fifths occurring only once. The treatment denotes: roughly ten-day PBMC culture with coronavirus spike peptide pools or control peptides (ViraFEST assay). Their recognized antigens are unknown. Sequenced material: CD4+ T cells from blood, cultured in vitro. The receptor set was obtained from a human donor who had recovered from COVID-19.

This chain links TRBV9 with TRBJ1-1, with unresolved D. This CDR3 is 15 amino acids long. Trimming left V 0 bases short and J 5 bases short, with 14 bases between. Germline V gene lookup returns CDR1 SGDLS and CDR2 YYNGEE. The CDR3: CASSVDTSRETEAFF. CDR3 DNA: TGTGCCAGCAGCGTAGACACATCCCGGGAGACTGAAGCTTTCTTT. Full variable domain (outside the CDR3, taken from reference TRBV9 and TRBJ1-1): DSGVTQTPKHLITATGQRVTLRCSPRSGDLSVYWYQQSLDQGLQFLIQYYNGEERAKGNILERFSAQQFPDLHSELNLSSLELGDSALYFCASSVDTSRETEAFFGQGTRLTVV.

The V call is TRBV6-5, the J call TRBJ2-3, with D hard to call. Germline CDR1 and CDR2: MNHEY and SVGAGI. The CDR3 has 14 amino acids. V lost 0 bases, J lost 0 bases, and 4 bases lay in between. The CDR3 bases are TGTGCCAGCAGTTACTCGCCTAGCACAGATACGCAGTATTTT. Protein: CASSYSPSTDTQYF.

The chain links TRBV11-2 to TRBJ2-1, with TRBD1 as a possible D gene (5 bases). Per the germline V gene, CDR1 is SGHAT and CDR2 is FQNNGV. Trimming shortened V by 5 bases and J by 1 base, and 12 bases separated the two germline ends. The CDR3 length is 15 residues. The CDR3 nucleotides are TGTGCCAGCAGCCCCCAGGGTGGGTCCTACAATGAGCAGTTCTTC. This encodes CASSPQGGSYNEQFF.

This clonotype showed up just once. This chain links TRBV28 with TRBJ2-1; D perhaps matches TRBD1 (6 bases). The CDR3 totals 14 residues. Trimming took 7 bases from V and 3 from J, leaving 13 bases between them. The germline CDR1 and CDR2 sequences are MDHEN and SYDVKM. CDR3 nucleotides: TGTGCCAGCACCCCCGGGGACAACTACAATGAGCAGTTCTTC. Translation: CASTPGDNYNEQFF.

The chain joins TRBV4-1 to TRBJ1-2, with D perhaps matching TRBD1 (6 bases). Between the trimmed V and J ends, which lost 1 base and 5 bases, there was a span of 20 bases. Germline V CDR1 and CDR2: MGHRA, YSYEKL. The length of the CDR3 is 17 residues. As DNA, the CDR3 is TGCGCCAGCAGCCAAGTGGGGGCTCTAACAGGAGTTTATGGCTACACCTTC. Its translation is CASSQVGALTGVYGYTF.

The CDR3 loop reads CASSSTSGQTFTGELFF. CDR3 sequence (DNA): TGTGCCAGCAGCTCCACGTCGGGACAGACATTTACCGGGGAGCTGTTTTTT. V and J are TRBV7-9 and TRBJ2-2, with 7 bases aligning to TRBD1. Trimming removed 4 bases from V and 5 bases from J; junction bases left unmatched: 13. Germline V lookup: CDR1 SEHNR, CDR2 FQNEAQ (reference sequence). There are 17 residues in the CDR3.

This chain uses TRBV15 with TRBJ2-5; no firm D call. CDR1 and CDR2 from the germline V gene are LNHNV and YYDKDF (reference sequence). The CDR3 totals 13 residues. Trimming cost V 1 base and J 5 bases, with 8 bases left between them. The CDR3 sequence is CATSRASKETQYF. DNA of the CDR3: TGTGCCACCAGCAGAGCCTCGAAGGAGACCCAGTACTTC.

CDR3: CASSPASGGPTDTQYF. CDR3 DNA: TGTGCCAGCTCACCGGCTAGCGGAGGCCCCACAGATACGCAGTATTTT. The chain is built from TRBV18 and TRBJ2-3, with 7 bases matching TRBD2. V lost 3 bases to trimming and J lost 2 bases; unmatched junction nucleotides: 8. The CDR3 contains 16 residues. The germline CDR1 and CDR2 sequences are KGHSH and LQKENI.

The V call is TRBV5-1, the J call TRBJ1-1, with no clear D. V lost 2 bases to trimming and J lost 1 base, with 6 bases between them. This CDR3 is built from 13 residues. The germline V gene encodes CDR1 SGHRS and CDR2 YFSETQ. In nucleotides, the CDR3 is TGCGCCAGCAGCTTTGGACGGAACACTGAAGCTTTCTTT. This encodes CASSFGRNTEAFF.

The chain combines TRBV20-1 with TRBJ2-1, with 8 nucleotides matching TRBD2. This CDR3 comprises 14 residues. V dropped 1 base and J dropped 5; count of bases not matched to a gene: 4. Germline loops: CDR1 DFQATT, CDR2 SNEGSKA (reference sequence). This CDR3 is CSARVSGNNNEQFF. In DNA, the CDR3 is TGCAGTGCTAGAGTTAGCGGGAACAACAATGAGCAGTTCTTC.

This chain joins TRBV20-1 and TRBJ2-3; 7 nucleotides line up with TRBD2. The CDR3 contains 13 residues. In germline, CDR1 is DFQATT, CDR2 SNEGSKA (reference sequence). In DNA, the CDR3 is TGCAGGATCGGGCGGGGGACCACAGATACGCAGTATTTT. Translated: CRIGRGTTDTQYF.

Points on this clonotype: Relative to the germline gene, one junction end is altered; a read error may explain this. The chain recombines TRBV7-7 with TRBJ2-5; no clear D. This CDR3 region has 14 residues. From germline, CDR1 is SSHAT and CDR2 FNYEAQ (reference sequence). CDR3: CASSLVAHGETQYF. The CDR3 DNA reads as TGTGCTAGCAGCTTAGTCGCTCACGGAGAGACCCAGTACTTC.

This rearrangement joins TRBV20-1 to TRBJ2-7; a possible D gene is TRBD2 (5 bases). There are 14 residues in the CDR3. The germline V gene has CDR1 DFQATT and CDR2 SNEGSKA (reference sequence). Trimming removed 5 bases at V and 1 base at J, with 15 bases between. In nucleotides, the CDR3 is TGCAGTGCTCCCCCCCTTCCGGGGTCCTACGAGCAGTACTTC. Its translation: CSAPPLPGSYEQYF.

The J gene is TRBJ2-3, the V gene TRBV6-2 or TRBV6-3, with 11 bases aligning to TRBD2. This CDR3 has 17 amino acids. Per the germline V gene, CDR1 is MNHEY and CDR2 is SVGEGT. Losses at the gene ends were 7 bases for V and 4 bases for J; bases not matched to a gene: 13. CDR3 protein: CASTGPELAGGPDTQYF. The DNA of the CDR3 is TGTGCCAGCACCGGCCCTGAGTTAGCGGGAGGGCCAGATACGCAGTATTTT.

This sequence joins TRBV5-1 and TRBJ2-1, with 9 bases aligning to TRBD2. V gave up 3 bases and J gave up 4 bases; unmatched junction bases: 5. The CDR3 has 15 amino acids. Looked up from germline, CDR1 is SGHRS and CDR2 is YFSETQ. CDR3 DNA sequence: TGCGCCAGCAGCTCCCGGACTAGCGAGTACAATGAGCAGTTCTTC. Amino acids: CASSSRTSEYNEQFF.

This sequence joins TRBV7-3 and TRBJ2-1, with TRBD2 matching over 11 bases. Trimming cost V 5 bases and J 15 bases; bases outside gene matches: 15. This CDR3 is 15 amino acids long. Germline lookup yields CDR1 SGHTA and CDR2 FQGTGA. CDR3 nucleotides: TGTGCCAGCAGCCCTAATAGCGGGAGGGGGTCGTATCGGTTCTTC. This codes for CASSPNSGRGSYRFF. Complete variable domain (other parts from reference TRBV7-3 and TRBJ2-1): GAGVSQTPSNKVTEKGKYVELRCDPISGHTALYWYRQSLGQGPEFLIYFQGTGAADDSGLPNDRFFAVRPEGSVSTLKIQRTERGDSAVYLCASSPNSGRGSYRFFGPGTRLTVL.

The chain is built from TRBV20-1 and TRBJ2-3; D possibly corresponds to TRBD2 (5 bases). Germline V gene lookup returns CDR1 DFQATT and CDR2 SNEGSKA (reference sequence). Trimming removed 6 bases at V and 6 bases at J, with 25 bases between. The CDR3 extends over 16 amino acids. The CDR3 DNA follows: TGCAGTGCCCAAGCACCCTGGGAGCAGAGGGAGGATACGCAGTATTTT. Encoded protein: CSAQAPWEQREDTQYF.

The chain is built from TRBV19 and TRBJ2-5; D may be TRBD2 (6 bases). Germline V gives CDR1 LNHDA, CDR2 SQIVND (reference sequence). The CDR3 loop spans 15 amino acids. The ends were cut back, 1 base at V and 2 bases at J, with 11 bases in the middle. The chain's CDR3 is CASSIGGAGQETQYF. The CDR3 DNA reads TGTGCCAGTAGTATAGGGGGCGCGGGGCAAGAGACCCAGTACTTC.

The chain recombines TRBV6-1 with TRBJ2-3; either TRBD1 or TRBD2 may supply D (5 bases each). V lost 7 bases to trimming and J lost 0 bases, with 8 bases between them. The CDR3 runs to 13 residues. Germline V gives CDR1 MNHNS, CDR2 SASEGT. CDR3: CASKGPSTDTQYF. The DNA of the CDR3 is TGTGCCAGCAAGGGACCTAGCACAGATACGCAGTATTTT.

A few counts support this clonotype. The chain is built from TRBV15 and TRBJ1-1; D uncertain. V lost 5 bases to trimming and J lost 5 bases, with 15 bases between them. This CDR3 region has 14 residues. The germline V gene encodes CDR1 LNHNV and CDR2 YYDKDF (reference sequence). CDR3: CATSLDGGGTEAFF. CDR3 sequence (DNA): TGTGCCACCAGCCTAGACGGAGGAGGGACTGAAGCTTTCTTT.

This chain joins TRBV30 and TRBJ1-2; D perhaps matches TRBD1 (6 bases). V dropped 1 base and J dropped 7 bases, with 19 bases sitting between them. The CDR3 loop spans 15 amino acids. Germline V gene sequence: CDR1 GTSNPN, CDR2 SVGIG (reference sequence). In DNA form, the CDR3 reads TGTGCCTGGAGTGAGGGTTGGCAGGGGAGGGGTGGCTACACCTTC. Encoded protein: CAWSEGWQGRGGYTF.

This clonotype was observed a single time. CDR3 sequence: CAISMGQGALETQYF. Written as DNA, the CDR3 is TGTGCCATCAGTATGGGACAGGGGGCCCTTGAGACCCAGTACTTC. The J gene is TRBJ2-5, the V gene TRBV10-3, with 12 bases lining up with TRBD1. CDR1 and CDR2 from the germline V gene are ENHRY and SYGVKD. V shed 5 bases, J shed 5 bases, and the junction held 6 bases outside the gene matches. The length of the CDR3 is 15 residues.

The rearrangement links TRBV29-1 to TRBJ2-5; D gene unclear. The V gene's germline CDR1 is SQVTM and CDR2 ANQGSEA. The CDR3 contains 12 residues. V gave up 2 bases and J gave up 5 bases, with 9 bases separating them. The DNA for the CDR3 is TGCAGCGTTGAATTGTTAGGGGAGACCCAGTACTTC. As protein: CSVELLGETQYF.

This sequence joins TRBV20-1 and TRBJ1-2, with a possible D match to TRBD1 (5 bases). CDR1 is DFQATT and CDR2 is SNEGSKA in the germline V gene (reference sequence). The V gene lost 3 bases and the J gene lost 1 base, with 12 bases spanning the gap. CDR3 length equals 14 residues. Here the CDR3 reads CSASLRADNYGYTF. CDR3 bases: TGCAGTGCTAGTCTCAGGGCCGATAACTATGGCTACACCTTC.

The genes are TRBV20-1 and TRBJ2-7; TRBD2 matches 14 bases. Losses at the gene ends were 4 bases for V and 8 bases for J; bases not matched to a gene: 13. The CDR3 covers 16 residues. Germline values: CDR1 DFQATT, CDR2 SNEGSKA (reference sequence). The CDR3 nucleotides are TGCAGTGCTATCCCAGGGACTAGCGGGAGCTTGGCGCAGCAGTACTTC. This translates into CSAIPGTSGSLAQQYF.

By proportion, this clonotype is medium-sized. V gene TRBV6-5 combines with J gene TRBJ2-5, with TRBD1 identical over 10 bases. Germline V lookup: CDR1 MNHEY, CDR2 SVGAGI. J was trimmed by 4 bases and V by 4 bases; bases with no gene match: 6. The CDR3 extends over 15 amino acids. The CDR3 DNA sequence: TGTGCCAGCAGTTGGACAGGGGGTACCCCAGAGACCCAGTACTTC. Translation: CASSWTGGTPETQYF.

The rearrangement links TRBV24-1 to TRBJ2-5; the D gene is possibly TRBD2 (5 bases). The V end was cut by 3 bases, the J end by 7 bases, with 8 bases between. CDR1 and CDR2 from the germline V gene are KGHDR and SFDVKD. The CDR3 is 12 residues long. Here the CDR3 reads CATSDDRGTQYF. CDR3 nucleotide sequence: TGTGCCACCAGTGATGACCGGGGGACCCAGTACTTC.

By frequency in the sample, this clonotype is large. The J gene is TRBJ1-2, the V gene TRBV6-1; D gene unclear. Between the trimmed V and J ends, which lost 5 bases and 4 bases, there was a span of 17 bases. From germline, CDR1 is MNHNS and CDR2 SASEGT. CDR3 length: 15 amino acids. CDR3 loop: CASSPTGLRSYGYTF. The CDR3 DNA reads as TGTGCCAGCAGTCCAACCGGGTTGCGGAGCTATGGCTACACCTTC.

The chain links TRBV2 to TRBJ1-2, with D maybe TRBD1 (6 bases). The V gene's germline CDR1 is SNHLY and CDR2 FYNNEI. V dropped 5 bases and J dropped 8 bases, with 15 bases sitting between them. This CDR3 has 13 residues. CDR3 loop: CASSTGDIYGYTF. The CDR3 DNA sequence: TGTGCCAGCAGTACGGGGGACATCTACGGCTACACCTTC.